The sequence of this T cell receptor beta chain was determined in a study of CXCR3-negative and CXCR3-positive naive CD8 T cells (dated by TCRdb to the late 2010s). The study in broad terms: In total, some 140 million TRB reads were obtained, or roughly 1.5 +/- 0.3 million reads per library. Data from 11 donors, pooled across two independent experiments, went into the diversity and physicochemical repertoire analyses. For the TRBV-TRBJ cluster analysis, the naive subsets came from 5 or 6 donors, while the memory cells came from 3 donors.

Measured from the cysteine to the phenylalanine, the CDR3 is 13 residues long. The protein alone is recorded here. Sequences SGHTA (CDR1) and FQGTGA (CDR2) are obtained from the germline V gene. Regarding this clonotype: Its antigen is still unknown.

The run used a NextSeq 550. The Human TCR Profiling Kit (MiLaboratory) was used to prepare UMI-labeled 5' RACE TRB cDNA libraries. The full amount of extracted RNA was used for cDNA synthesis, and the full amount of resulting cDNA was used for PCR amplification. Libraries were prepared in parallel using an identical number of PCR cycles. The original methods were these. With a requirement of at least two reads per UMI, MIGEC and MiXCR extracted about 50,000 +/- 10,000 unique UMI-labeled TRB cDNA molecules per library. On average, about 40,000 +/- 10,000 functional in-frame TRB CDR3 nucleotide clonotypes lacking stop codons were found per library. Diversity metrics, including normalized Shannon-Wiener and Chao1, were computed in VDJtools after downsampling to 5000 UMI-labeled TRB molecules per sample. For the central five CDR3 residues, VDJtools calculated physicochemical properties weighted by clonotype size, namely interaction energy, strength, volume and Kidera factor 4. TCRdb reprocessed the reads, reporting each CDR3 protein sequence once and no DNA. The V and J calls were determined by TCRdb, not by the authors. The sample's table covers around 140,000 distinct CDR3 sequences. The ten largest clones represent roughly 0.39% of the sample.

What the research found in general, with its limitations: Because surface CD5, which is linked to self-reactivity in mice, was comparable between the naive subsets, TCR interaction strength was also inferred from TRB CDR3 physicochemical properties. Because CXCR3 expression was partially decreased after cryopreservation, freshly isolated PBMCs were used for most assays. TRB CDR3s from CXCR3-positive naive cells showed higher hydrophobicity (lower Kidera factor 4), lower energy, and higher strength and volume indices than CXCR3-negative naive cells. Comparably high repertoire diversity was found in both naive subsets, whereas much lower repertoire diversity was found in memory CD8+ T cells. TRBV-TRBJ usage was similar between naive CXCR3-negative and CXCR3-positive cells from the same donor, while memory cells showed distinct patterns.

For each CD8+ T cell subset, flow sorting was done in triplicate, and 250,000 to 300,000 cells per subset went directly into RLT lysis buffer. To keep memory contaminants out, a stringent definition of naive CD8+ T cells was applied: CD45RO-CCR7+CD27+CD95-. Using standard density gradient centrifugation, peripheral blood mononuclear cells were isolated from buffy coats. A FACSAria III was used to flow-sort naive CD8+ T cells into CXCR3-negative and CXCR3-positive populations. Total RNA was extracted from sorted cells using an RNeasy Mini Kit. This sequence uses TRBV7-3 and TRBJ2-3. Sequencing input: naive CXCR3+ CD8+ T cells from blood. The cell subset or site label corresponds to: CD45RO-CCR7+CD27+CD95- naive CD8+ T cells expressing CXCR3 (TNR3+). The sequence was obtained from a human donor in good health. Some clones in this sample may be carry-over from other donors' samples. The CDR3 has the sequence CASSLPEYVTQYF.